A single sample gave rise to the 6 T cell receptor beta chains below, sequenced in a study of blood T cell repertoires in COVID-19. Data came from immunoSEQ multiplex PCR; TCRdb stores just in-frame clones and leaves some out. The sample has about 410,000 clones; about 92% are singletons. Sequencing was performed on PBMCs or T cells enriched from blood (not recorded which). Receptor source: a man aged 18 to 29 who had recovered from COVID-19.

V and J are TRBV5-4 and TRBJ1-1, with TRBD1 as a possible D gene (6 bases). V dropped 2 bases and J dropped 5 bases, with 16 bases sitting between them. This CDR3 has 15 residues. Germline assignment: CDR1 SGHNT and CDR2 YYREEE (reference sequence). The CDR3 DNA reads TGTGCCAGCAGCTTAACAGGGTTTATGGGGACTGAAGCTTTCTTT. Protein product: CASSLTGFMGTEAFF.

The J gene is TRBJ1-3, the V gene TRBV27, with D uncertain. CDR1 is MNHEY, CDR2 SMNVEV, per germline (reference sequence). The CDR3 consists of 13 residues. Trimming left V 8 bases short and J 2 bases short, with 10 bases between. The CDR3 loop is CASRGLAGNTIYF. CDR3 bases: TGTGCCAGCCGAGGGTTAGCTGGAAACACCATATATTTT.

The CDR3 bases are TGTGCCAGTAGTATTACAGGGGGCCGCGATGAGCAGTTCTTC. Translation: CASSITGGRDEQFF. V gene TRBV19 combines with J gene TRBJ2-1; TRBD1 matches 9 bases. CDR3 length: 14 residues. With V trimmed by 3 bases and J by 8 bases, 5 bases remained unmatched. Looked up from germline, CDR1 is LNHDA and CDR2 is SQIVND (reference sequence).

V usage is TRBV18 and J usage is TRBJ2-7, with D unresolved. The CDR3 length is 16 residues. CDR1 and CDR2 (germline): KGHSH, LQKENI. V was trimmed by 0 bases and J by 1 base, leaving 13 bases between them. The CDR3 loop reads CASSPPSAGVSYEQYF. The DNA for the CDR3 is TGTGCCAGCTCACCACCTTCCGCAGGTGTGTCCTACGAGCAGTACTTC.

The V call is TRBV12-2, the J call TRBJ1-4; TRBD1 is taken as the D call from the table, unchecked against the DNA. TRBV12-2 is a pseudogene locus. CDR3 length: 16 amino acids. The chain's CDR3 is CASRLAPGGTNEKLFF. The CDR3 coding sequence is TGTGCAAGTCGCTTAGCCCCAGGGGGAACTAATGAAAAACTGTTTTTT.

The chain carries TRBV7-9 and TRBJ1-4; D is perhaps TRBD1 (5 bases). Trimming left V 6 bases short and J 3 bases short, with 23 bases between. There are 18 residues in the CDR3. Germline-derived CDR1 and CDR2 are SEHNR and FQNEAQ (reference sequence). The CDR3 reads CASSLTSQGAGSNEKLFF. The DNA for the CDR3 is TGTGCCAGCAGTTTAACCTCTCAGGGCGCAGGCTCTAATGAAAAACTGTTTTTT.